The subject of this entry is one T cell receptor beta chain. Isolated RNA was reverse transcribed into cDNA used as the sequencing template. Assay: immunoSEQ multiplex PCR; the TCRdb copy retains only in-frame clones and omits some. This sample yields 30,000 to 45,000 clones, of which around half are seen a single time; 1.8% belongs to the top ten. The entry originates in a study of CD8+ T cells in alopecia areata. It was for about five patients that CD4+ cells were sorted into CD25+CD127- cells. Sampling of alopecia areata patients yielded lesional scalp punch biopsies as well as peripheral blood. This sequence was found in a human donor with alopecia areata. The material sequenced was CD4+ Tregs sorted from blood.

The CDR3 DNA reads TGTGCCAGCAGCCAGAACTATGGCTACACCTTC. Translating it yields CASSQNYGYTF. The chain links TRBV4-2 to TRBJ1-2; D ambiguous. The germline V gene encodes CDR1 LGHNA and CDR2 YNFKEQ. CDR3 size: 11 residues. The ends were cut back, 3 bases at V and 2 bases at J, with 1 base in the middle.